These 19 T cell receptor beta chains came from one sample sequenced in a study of T cell responses to AZD1222 COVID-19 vaccine. TCRdb's table, derived via immunoSEQ multiplex PCR, lists solely in-frame clones and lacks some. The data hold 70,000 to 75,000 clones, with roughly 85% observed a single time. Specimen: peripheral blood, collected 28 days after the second AZD1222 dose. These receptor sequences come from an adult who received the AZD1222 COVID-19 vaccine.

The genes are TRBV20-1 and TRBJ2-1, with D hard to call. CDR3 length equals 11 residues. The V gene lost 2 bases and the J gene lost 5 bases, with 4 bases spanning the gap. Germline V lookup: CDR1 DFQATT, CDR2 SNEGSKA (reference sequence). The CDR3 loop reads CSARLNNEQFF. The CDR3 DNA reads TGCAGTGCTAGACTCAACAATGAGCAGTTCTTC.

The J gene is TRBJ1-3, the V gene TRBV6-5; D gene unclear. CDR3 length equals 12 residues. Germline CDR1 and CDR2: MNHEY and SVGAGI. The ends were cut back, 7 bases at V and 6 bases at J, with 10 bases in the middle. CDR3 coding DNA: TGTGCCAGCACTAAGCCCGAAAACACCATATATTTT. This translates into CASTKPENTIYF.

V is TRBV6-5 and J is TRBJ1-5, with 8 bases matching TRBD1. The V segment lost 8 bases and the J segment 4 bases; nucleotides outside the gene matches: 10. In germline, CDR1 is MNHEY, CDR2 SVGAGI. CDR3 length: 15 residues. CDR3 in DNA: TGTGCCAGCTACCAGCCTACAGGGGGGAATCAGCCCCAGCATTTT. It translates to CASYQPTGGNQPQHF.

This chain joins TRBV5-6 and TRBJ2-7; possible D gene TRBD1, 6 bases. The CDR3 totals 15 residues. Germline assignment: CDR1 SGHDT and CDR2 YYEEEE. Deletions cut 2 bases from V and 6 bases from J, with 18 bases between. CDR3 sequence (DNA): TGTGCCAGCAGCTTACCCGGGACAAGGGCCCCCGAGCAGTACTTC. Translation: CASSLPGTRAPEQYF.

The J gene is TRBJ1-3, the V gene TRBV27; unclear D gene. The V gene lost 6 bases and the J gene lost 0 bases, with 9 bases spanning the gap. CDR1 MNHEY and CDR2 SMNVEV come from the germline V gene (reference sequence). The CDR3 has 14 residues. CDR3 coding DNA: TGTGCCAGCAGCCGCCGTGGCTCTGGAAACACCATATATTTT. It is translated as CASSRRGSGNTIYF.

This clone has a handful of counts. The rearrangement links TRBV7-9 to TRBJ2-1, with D possibly being TRBD1 (6 bases). Germline assignment: CDR1 SEHNR and CDR2 FQNEAQ (reference sequence). V lost 3 bases and J 6 bases, leaving 9 bases between the germline ends. This CDR3 comprises 13 residues. The CDR3 protein is CASSLGASNEQFF. CDR3 in DNA: TGTGCCAGCAGCTTGGGGGCCAGCAATGAGCAGTTCTTC. The full variable domain, with the rest looked up from reference TRBV7-9 and TRBJ2-1, is DTGVSQNPRHKITKRGQNVTFRCDPISEHNRLYWYRQTLGQGPEFLTYFQNEAQLEKSRLLSDRFSAERPKGSFSTLEIQRTEQGDSAMYLCASSLGASNEQFFGPGTRLTVL.

The chain joins TRBV6-5 to TRBJ1-1; unclear D gene. The CDR3 consists of 15 residues. The germline V and J ends were trimmed by 7 bases and 1 base, with 16 bases remaining between them. CDR1 and CDR2 from the germline V gene are MNHEY and SVGAGI. The CDR3 region is CASTLGLLRNTEAFF. The CDR3 DNA reads TGTGCCAGCACTCTAGGGTTGCTTAGGAACACTGAAGCTTTCTTT.

The genes are TRBV11-2 and TRBJ2-1, with 11 positions matching TRBD2. Germline-derived CDR1 and CDR2 are SGHAT and FQNNGV. Losses at the gene ends were 5 bases for V and 6 bases for J; bases not matched to a gene: 9. The CDR3 sequence is 16 residues long. This CDR3 is CASSILSGRASNEQFF. DNA of the CDR3: TGTGCCAGCAGCATACTTAGCGGGAGGGCCTCCAATGAGCAGTTCTTC. Combining the CDR3 with reference TRBV11-2 and TRBJ2-1 gives the whole variable domain EAGVAQSPRYKIIEKRQSVAFWCNPISGHATLYWYQQILGQGPKLLIQFQNNGVVDDSQLPKDRFSAERLKGVDSTLKIQPAKLEDSAVYLCASSILSGRASNEQFFGPGTRLTVL.

This rearrangement joins TRBV5-6 to TRBJ2-1; D not certain. Per the germline V gene, CDR1 is SGHDT and CDR2 is YYEEEE. The ends were cut back, 0 bases at V and 15 bases at J, with 16 bases in the middle. CDR3 length: 13 amino acids. The DNA for the CDR3 is TGTGCCAGCAGCTTGGGCGGCTACCAACCAGCGTTCTTC. Translated: CASSLGGYQPAFF.

This chain uses TRBV2 with TRBJ1-5; no firm D call. In germline, CDR1 is SNHLY, CDR2 FYNNEI. This CDR3 has 13 residues. Between the trimmed V and J ends, which lost 8 bases and 7 bases, there was a span of 15 bases. The DNA for the CDR3 is TGTGCCAGCTTTGCTAGTTTCAACCAGCCCCAGCATTTT. Encoded protein: CASFASFNQPQHF. The whole variable domain, filled in from reference TRBV2 and TRBJ1-5, reads EPEVTQTPSHQVTQMGQEVILRCVPISNHLYFYWYRQILGQKVEFLVSFYNNEISEKSEIFDDQFSVERPDGSNFTLKIRSTKLEDSAMYFCASFASFNQPQHFGDGTRLSIL.

The CDR3 DNA sequence: TGTGCCAGTAGTATGGCTGCAGGGAGCTCCTACGAGCAGTACTTC. Residues: CASSMAAGSSYEQYF. This chain connects TRBV19 to TRBJ2-7, with D perhaps being TRBD1 or TRBD2 (5 bases each). Per the germline V gene, CDR1 is LNHDA and CDR2 is SQIVND (reference sequence). V gave up 3 bases and J gave up 0 bases, with 12 bases separating them. The CDR3 covers 15 residues. Drawing the rest from reference TRBV19 and TRBJ2-7, the complete variable domain is DGGITQSPKYLFRKEGQNVTLSCEQNLNHDAMYWYRQDPGQGLRLIYYSQIVNDFQKGDIAEGYSVSREKKESFPLTVTSAQKNPTAFYLCASSMAAGSSYEQYFGPGTRLTVT.

The V and J genes are TRBV5-6 and TRBJ1-5, with D perhaps TRBD1 (5 bases). The CDR3 covers 14 residues. Germline V gene lookup returns CDR1 SGHDT and CDR2 YYEEEE. Trimming pared 4 bases from V and 6 bases from J, leaving 14 bases between. The CDR3 reads CASSGRGKVQPQHF. CDR3 bases: TGTGCCAGCAGCGGAAGGGGAAAGGTTCAGCCCCAGCATTTT.

The J gene is TRBJ2-1, the V gene TRBV3-1 (or the pseudogene TRBV3-2), with 10 bases identical to TRBD2. This CDR3 has 16 amino acids. Germline V lookup: CDR1 LGHDT, CDR2 YNNKEL (reference sequence). V was clipped by 5 bases and J by 4 bases; unmatched bases: 8. CDR3: CASSNPSGSTYNEQFF. The CDR3 DNA reads as TGTGCCAGCAGCAACCCTAGCGGGAGCACTTACAATGAGCAGTTCTTC.

The chain carries TRBV30 and TRBJ1-5, with 9 positions matching TRBD1. The germline CDR1 and CDR2 sequences are GTSNPN and SVGIG (reference sequence). V lost 1 base, J lost 5 bases, and 3 bases stayed unmatched. The CDR3 sequence is 14 residues long. CDR3 in amino acids: CAWSGTGGYQPQHF. The DNA of the CDR3 is TGTGCCTGGAGTGGCACAGGGGGCTATCAGCCCCAGCATTTT.

This chain joins TRBV7-2 and TRBJ1-3; D unclear. The CDR3 covers 16 residues. Germline assignment: CDR1 SGHTA and CDR2 FQGNSA. The V gene lost 4 bases and the J gene lost 0 bases, with 13 bases spanning the gap. CDR3 region: CASSSTQLSSGNTIYF. CDR3 DNA sequence: TGTGCCAGCAGCTCTACACAATTAAGCTCTGGAAACACCATATATTTT.

The V gene is TRBV10-3, the J gene TRBJ2-5, with TRBD1 matching 7 bases. CDR1 ENHRY and CDR2 SYGVKD come from the germline V gene. After removal of 5 bases from V and 5 bases from J, the junction contained 5 bases not matched to a gene. This CDR3 has 13 residues. The CDR3 spells CAISRQGRETQYF. Here the CDR3 DNA reads TGTGCCATCAGTCGACAGGGTCGGGAGACCCAGTACTTC.

The chain combines TRBV11-1 with TRBJ2-2; D unresolved. The CDR3 runs to 11 residues. The germline V gene encodes CDR1 SGHAT and CDR2 FQDESV (reference sequence). Trimming took 5 bases from V and 9 from J, leaving 7 bases between them. CDR3 sequence: CASSNRRELFF. In DNA, the CDR3 is TGTGCCAGCAGCAATAGGCGGGAGCTGTTTTTT.

A single count supports this clone. The rearrangement uses TRBV6-1 and TRBJ2-7; TRBD2 might be the D (6 bases). The length of the CDR3 is 15 residues. Deletions cut 3 bases from V and 4 bases from J, with 16 bases between. CDR1 MNHNS and CDR2 SASEGT come from the germline V gene. This CDR3 is CASSDGWGVGYEQYF. Written as DNA, the CDR3 is TGTGCCAGCAGTGATGGGTGGGGGGTAGGGTACGAGCAGTACTTC.

This chain links TRBV3-1 (or the pseudogene TRBV3-2) with TRBJ2-7; perhaps TRBD2 as D (6 bases). The CDR3 consists of 13 residues. Germline CDR1 is LGHDT and CDR2 is YNNKEL (reference sequence). V dropped 5 bases and J dropped 3 bases, with 11 bases sitting between them. CDR3 residues: CASSVSGSYEQYF. Here the CDR3 DNA reads TGTGCCAGCAGCGTGTCCGGGAGCTACGAGCAGTACTTC.